Listed below are T cell receptor beta chains from one sample, sequenced in a study of cytomegalovirus exposure and HLA in healthy donors. The protocol was immunoSEQ multiplex PCR, while the TCRdb copy is restricted to in-frame clones and leaves out a portion. The table has 150,000 to 200,000 clones, about 82% seen once. The sample consisted of PBMCs. Receptors were obtained from a man between 25 and 39 years old in good health and CMV-seropositive. Each CDR3 is given without its conserved first and last residue. Only some rows state a clone size, as once, few, many or a class for expanded clones.

j_call v_call clone_size cdr3_aa
TRBJ2-2 TRBV11-3 . ASSRQGYTGELF
TRBJ2-7 TRBV4-3 . ASSQGQTDSYEQY
TRBJ1-5 TRBV7-9 . ASSLVGGQPQH
TRBJ2-7 TRBV7-9 . ASSAPGTNSYEQY
TRBJ1-6 TRBV5-8 . ASSLEDRAYSPLH
TRBJ2-5 TRBV6-5 . ASRKPGRETQY
TRBJ2-5 TRBV15 . ATSRDRLRGETQY
TRBJ2-5 TRBV4-1 . ASSQGRLGETQY
TRBJ2-7 TRBV11-2 . ASSPDYRAYEQY
TRBJ2-1 TRBV5-6 . ASSFYYRGDNEQF
TRBJ2-5 TRBV6-4 once ASSATQGAAETQY
TRBJ1-1 TRBV30 . AWSRTSKQAF
TRBJ1-4 TRBV18 . ASSRNGFNEKLF
TRBJ1-3 TRBV5-6 . ASSHVGGQAGNTIY
TRBJ1-2 TRBV19 few ASSTQGGLGANYGYT
TRBJ1-2 TRBV18 . ASSPIDRGYGYT
TRBJ2-2 TRBV4-1 . ASSQGLRYYGELF
TRBJ2-7 TRBV4-3 once ASSRAPGQAAYEQY